Here is one T cell receptor beta chain with its context. The target of this receptor is not known. Base qualities are not provided; no much larger clone lies one nucleotide away. From the cysteine up to the phenylalanine, the CDR3 has a length of 12 residues. Of the read, only the CDR3 DNA is kept; its 36 bases are in frame from base 1. From a lookup of the germline V gene, CDR1 and CDR2 are SGHAT and FQNNGV. V is clipped by 5 bases and J by 7 bases, and the sequence between their germline boundaries is 11 bases long. The data were obtained in a study of blood T cell repertoires in COVID-19 (dated by TCRdb to about 2020). At the level of the whole study: The collaborator samples originated in the United States, Italy and Spain and spanned the acute and convalescent phases of COVID-19. The material from the prospective study consisted of cDNA or gDNA derived from T cells, B-cell-depleted T cells, or PBMCs. The samples were drawn from the first 160 participants of the ongoing ImmuneRACE study and from over 950 subjects provided by 6 global collaborators. Where available, HLA class I and class II types were taken from metadata supplied by the sample provider and were not determined by assay-based typing. Subjects who had been exposed to COVID-19, were actively infected with it, or had recovered from it provided the deeply sampled blood TCRbeta repertoires that made up the dataset. Nearly every sample came with metadata listing a de-identified subject ID, COVID-19 status, age in years and sex. The repertoires were released in a freely available public database meant as a resource for research on the immune response to SARS-CoV-2. The research as a whole found: How much clinical and demographic metadata was included differed by source and by participant, and the metadata was provided uncurated.

Enrolling through a virtual design, the prospective study's participants ranged in age from roughly 18 to 95 years and lived across roughly 24 United States geographic areas. Cohort assignment in the prospective study relied on participant-reported clinical history from a screening survey and a study questionnaire. Recovered participants in ImmuneRACE Cohort 3 were defined by two consecutive negative NP/OP PCR tests, clearance by a healthcare professional, or resolution of symptoms. Mobile phlebotomists in the prospective study collected whole blood, serum and a nasopharyngeal or oropharyngeal swab from every participant. Additional blood draws and questionnaires over an approximately 2-month period could optionally be provided by prospective study participants. Before DNA extraction, blood samples from the prospective study were shipped at room temperature or frozen. The immunoSEQ Assay, a bias-controlled multiplex PCR, was used to amplify TCRbeta CDR3 regions from genomic DNA. Per the original workflow: The number of nucleated cells in each sample was estimated from the amplification of reference gene primers within the assay. Sequence reads were collapsed and filtered to measure the absolute abundance of every unique TCRbeta CDR3 rearrangement. Productive Simpson clonality was computed per sample as the square root of Simpson's diversity index over productive rearrangements. This is the immuneACCESS table as TCRdb keeps it, with only in-frame sequences that have V and J called. A part of the clones is gone; compared with another copy, unresolved V genes explain less than half, and the rest is unexplained. The V and J calls and clone size come from that table; D and trimming were worked out from the DNA. The table for this sample lists about 300,000 clones; around nine tenths of them were counted only once. The top ten constitute roughly 3% of the sample.

In this chain, TRBV11-2 is recombined with TRBJ1-2, and perhaps TRBD1 as D gene, on 5 matching bases. What was sequenced was PBMCs or T cells enriched from blood (not recorded which). This clonotype was sampled from a woman between 18 and 29 years old who had recovered from COVID-19. The CDR3 amino acid sequence is: CASSPPGGGYTF. The DNA is as follows: TGTGCCAGCAGCCCACCCGGGGGTGGCTACACCTTC.